This T cell receptor beta chain was captured in a study of T cell responses to AZD1222 COVID-19 vaccine (dated by TCRdb to the early 2020s). Some background on the complete study: Because spike-specific TCR depth and breadth did not differ between the two schedules, AZD1222 recipients who got a second dose at roughly 4 weeks were pooled with those who got a second dose at roughly 12 weeks. Trial participants were enrolled into age subgroups of 18-55, 56-69 and 70-plus years, which contained approximately 150, 28 and 58 TCR-sequenced participants, respectively. TCR sequencing covered approximately 230 trial participants: 200 to 220 given two doses of AZD1222 and approximately 26 given two doses of MenACWY control vaccine.

Overall study results and their limits: Vaccine-associated CD4 TCRs spanned the whole spike protein, with dominant responses in regions 160-218 and 743-854. Conclusions about previously exposed vaccinees are limited, since just six AZD1222 recipients were seropositive for SARS-CoV-2 at baseline. A significant rise in spike-specific TCR breadth and depth was observed after two AZD1222 doses relative to day 0 and relative to MenACWY recipients. Because no day 14 peak-response samples were available, the repertoires could be characterized only after the peak T cell response. Participants were mostly white British and included more females than males, and it was suggested by the authors that clonal diversity may have been underestimated. Reportedly, close to half of the unique spike-specific TCRs recognized epitopes lying outside the regions that are mutated in the B.1.351 and B.1.1.7 variants. The 56-69-year group was small, and its depth increase did not reach significance, likely because of low power.

Cut back by 2 bases and 3 bases, the V and J ends lie 4 bases apart. Looking up the germline V gene yields CDR1 SNHLY and CDR2 FYNNEI. Including the terminal cysteine and phenylalanine, the CDR3 comprises 12 residues. Of all the DNA, just the CDR3 is kept, 36 bases in frame from base 1. With respect to this clone: The antigen this receptor binds is unknown. Base-call qualities are not available, and no considerably larger clone is one nucleotide away.

The CDR3 regions of human TCRbeta chains were analyzed by immunosequencing. The paper's processing steps were these. TCRs in the repertoires were matched against a reference library of SARS-CoV-2-specific TCRs that had been generated with the MIRA antigen-specificity platform. Breadth was defined as the fraction of unique TCRs that were SARS-CoV-2-associated. Depth was defined as the fraction of total T cells that were SARS-CoV-2-associated. Using the MIRA data, every spike-specific TCR was mapped to the spike region that the TCR reacted to and assigned to either a CD4 or a CD8 class. Log10-transformed breadth and depth values were compared by one-way ANOVA with Sidak's multiple comparisons tests. TCRdb took this table from immuneACCESS and kept in-frame rearrangements with V and J called. Such tables lack part of the clones; where checked against another copy, unresolved V genes explain under half of the gap, and the rest is unexplained. V, J and clone size derive from that table, while D and trimming were established from the DNA sequence. Here the sample has around 63,000 clones; less than 90% occur a single time. Jointly, the top ten make up less than 20% of the sample.

Per the publication, the time point label means: baseline before first vaccination. Samples from vaccinated people were obtained from the UK trials COV001 and COV002, which included a single-blind randomized controlled phase 2/3 trial of AZD1222 (ChAdOx1 nCoV-19) in healthy adults. For TCRbeta chain sequencing, PBMC samples were collected from trial participants at day 0 and at day 28 after the second dose. The starting material was peripheral blood, obtained on day 0 of AZD1222 vaccination. This chain is built from TRBV2 and TRBJ1-2; the D gene assignment is ambiguous. This sequence originates from an adult in good health. The bases are TGTGCCAGCAGTGAACAGTACTATGGCTACACCTTC. This sequence encodes CASSEQYYGYTF. Reference TRBV2 and TRBJ1-2 genes cover what lies past the CDR3, so the full variable domain is EPEVTQTPSHQVTQMGQEVILRCVPISNHLYFYWYRQILGQKVEFLVSFYNNEISEKSEIFDDQFSVERPDGSNFTLKIRSTKLEDSAMYFCASSEQYYGYTFGSGTRLTVV.